This T cell receptor beta chain was sequenced for a study of cytomegalovirus exposure and HLA in healthy donors. A remark on this clone: Other DNA variants within this sample encode the same CDR3.

The study ran its PCR with 60 Vbeta and 13 Jbeta primers. Measured with immunoSEQ multiplex PCR; TCRdb has only the in-frame clones, and not every one. This repertoire shows around 150,000 clones, almost 80% found once; its top ten account for roughly 9.3%. Germline CDR1 is SGHNT and CDR2 is YYREEE (reference sequence). This CDR3 contains 15 residues. V lost 4 bases and J lost 6, with 17 bases in between. The sequenced sample consisted of PBMCs. The receptor's source is a man younger than 30 in good health and CMV-seropositive. This chain links TRBV5-4 with TRBJ1-5; D call uncertain. The CDR3: CASSLGEGRGQPQHF. The CDR3 DNA sequence: TGTGCCAGCAGCCTCGGGGAGGGCCGGGGTCAGCCCCAGCATTTT.